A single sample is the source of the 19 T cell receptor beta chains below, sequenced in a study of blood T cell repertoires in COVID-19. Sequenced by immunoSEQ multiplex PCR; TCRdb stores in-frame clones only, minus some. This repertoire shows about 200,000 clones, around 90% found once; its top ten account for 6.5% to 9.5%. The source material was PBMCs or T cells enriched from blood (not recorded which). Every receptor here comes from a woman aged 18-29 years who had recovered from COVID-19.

The CDR3 region is CASSLPVLETQYF. The CDR3 DNA reads as TGTGCCAGCAGCTTGCCAGTTCTTGAGACCCAGTACTTC. This chain links TRBV5-6 with TRBJ2-5; D not certain. Germline V lookup: CDR1 SGHDT, CDR2 YYEEEE. V was shortened by 1 base and J by 5 bases, with 9 bases between the two germline ends. This CDR3 is built from 13 residues.

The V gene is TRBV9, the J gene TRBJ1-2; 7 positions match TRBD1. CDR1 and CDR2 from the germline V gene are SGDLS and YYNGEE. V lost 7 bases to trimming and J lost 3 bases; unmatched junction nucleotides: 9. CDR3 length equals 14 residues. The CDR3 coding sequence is TGTGCCAGCGCGAGAGGGGACAGATACTATGGCTACACCTTC. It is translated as CASARGDRYYGYTF.

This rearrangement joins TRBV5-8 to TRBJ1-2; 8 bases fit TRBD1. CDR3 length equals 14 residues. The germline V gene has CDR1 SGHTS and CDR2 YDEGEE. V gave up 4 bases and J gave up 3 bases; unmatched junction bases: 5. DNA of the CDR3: TGTGCCAGCAGCCGCGACAGGGGCGACTATGGCTACACCTTC. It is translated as CASSRDRGDYGYTF.

The CDR3 DNA is TGTGCCAGCAGGCCTGGGACTAGCGGGGGGTTAGAGACCCAGTACTTC. Protein: CASRPGTSGGLETQYF. The genes are TRBV5-4 and TRBJ2-5; TRBD2 aligns across 15 bases. J was trimmed by 4 bases and V by 5 bases; bases with no gene match: 6. This CDR3 is built from 16 residues. Germline loops: CDR1 SGHNT, CDR2 YYREEE (reference sequence).

The CDR3 coding sequence is TGCAGCGTTGGGGAGCGGCTGAACACTGAAGCTTTCTTT. It codes for CSVGERLNTEAFF. The gene calls are TRBV29-1 and TRBJ1-1, with D unresolved. The CDR3 has 13 amino acids. The V end was cut by 4 bases, the J end by 0 bases, with 9 bases between. The germline V gene encodes CDR1 SQVTM and CDR2 ANQGSEA. The full variable domain, rest sourced from reference TRBV29-1 and TRBJ1-1, is SAVISQKPSRDICQRGTSLTIQCQVDSQVTMMFWYRQQPGQSLTLIATANQGSEATYESGFVIDKFPISRPNLTFSTLTVSNMSPEDSSIYLCSVGERLNTEAFFGQGTRLTVV.

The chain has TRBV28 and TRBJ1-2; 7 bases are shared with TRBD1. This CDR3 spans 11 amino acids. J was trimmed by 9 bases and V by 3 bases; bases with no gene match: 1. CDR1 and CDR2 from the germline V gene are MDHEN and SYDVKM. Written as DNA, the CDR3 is TGTGCCAGCAGTTTGGGACAGCGCTACACCTTC. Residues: CASSLGQRYTF.

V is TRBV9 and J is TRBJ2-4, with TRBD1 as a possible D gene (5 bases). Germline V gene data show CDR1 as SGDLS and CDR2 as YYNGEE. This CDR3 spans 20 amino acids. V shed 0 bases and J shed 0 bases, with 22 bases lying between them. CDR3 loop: CASSVASGQGLDLAKNIQYF. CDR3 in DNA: TGTGCCAGCAGCGTAGCTTCAGGGCAGGGCTTAGATCTAGCCAAAAACATTCAGTACTTC.

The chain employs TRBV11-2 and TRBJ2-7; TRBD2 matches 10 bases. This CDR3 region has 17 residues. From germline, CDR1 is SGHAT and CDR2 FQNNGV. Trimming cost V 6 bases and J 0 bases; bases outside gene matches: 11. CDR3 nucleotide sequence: TGTGCCAGCAGTTACCGTTCTAGCGGGGGATACTCCTACGAGCAGTACTTC. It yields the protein CASSYRSSGGYSYEQYF.

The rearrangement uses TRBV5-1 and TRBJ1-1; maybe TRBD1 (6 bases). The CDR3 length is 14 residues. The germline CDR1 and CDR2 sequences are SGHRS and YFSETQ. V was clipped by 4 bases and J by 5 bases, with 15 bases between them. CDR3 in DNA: TGCGCCAGCAGCCCGCGGGGGGGCTGGACTGAAGCTTTCTTT. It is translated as CASSPRGGWTEAFF.

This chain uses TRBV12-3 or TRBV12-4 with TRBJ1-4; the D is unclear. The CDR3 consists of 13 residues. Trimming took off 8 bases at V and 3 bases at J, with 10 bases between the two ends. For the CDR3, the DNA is TGTGCCAGCTCCCGCGGGCCTAATGAAAAACTGTTTTTT. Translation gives CASSRGPNEKLFF.

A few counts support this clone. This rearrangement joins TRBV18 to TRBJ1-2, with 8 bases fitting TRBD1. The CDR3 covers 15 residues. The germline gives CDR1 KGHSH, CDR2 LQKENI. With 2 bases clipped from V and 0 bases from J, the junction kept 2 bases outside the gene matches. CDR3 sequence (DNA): TGTGCCAGCTCACCAGGACAGGGAGCTAACTATGGCTACACCTTC. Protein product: CASSPGQGANYGYTF.

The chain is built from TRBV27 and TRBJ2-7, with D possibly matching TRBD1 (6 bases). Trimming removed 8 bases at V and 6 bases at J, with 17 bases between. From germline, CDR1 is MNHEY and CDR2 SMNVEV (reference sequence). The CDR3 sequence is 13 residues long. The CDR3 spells CASGNRAFGEQYF. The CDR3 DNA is TGTGCCAGCGGAAACAGGGCGTTCGGCGAGCAGTACTTC.

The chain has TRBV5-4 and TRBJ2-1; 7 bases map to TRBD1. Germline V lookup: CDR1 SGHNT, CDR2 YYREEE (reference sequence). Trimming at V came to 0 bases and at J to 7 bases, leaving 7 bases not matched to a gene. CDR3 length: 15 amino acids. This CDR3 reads CASSLALGGSNEQFF. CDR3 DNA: TGTGCCAGCAGCTTGGCTCTAGGGGGCTCAAATGAGCAGTTCTTC.

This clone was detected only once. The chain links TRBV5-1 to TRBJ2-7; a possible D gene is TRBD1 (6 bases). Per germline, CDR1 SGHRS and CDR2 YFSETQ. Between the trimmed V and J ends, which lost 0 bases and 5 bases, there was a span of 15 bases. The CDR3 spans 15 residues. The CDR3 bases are TGCGCCAGCAGCTTGGAGCTGGGGGCGCGGGACGAGCAGTACTTC. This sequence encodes CASSLELGARDEQYF.

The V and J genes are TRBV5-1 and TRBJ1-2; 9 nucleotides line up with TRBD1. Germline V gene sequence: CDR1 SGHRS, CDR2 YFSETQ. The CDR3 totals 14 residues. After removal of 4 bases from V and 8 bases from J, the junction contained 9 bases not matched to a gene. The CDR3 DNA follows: TGCGCCAGCAGCAGACAGGACAGGGGTGAAGGCTACACCTTC. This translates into CASSRQDRGEGYTF.

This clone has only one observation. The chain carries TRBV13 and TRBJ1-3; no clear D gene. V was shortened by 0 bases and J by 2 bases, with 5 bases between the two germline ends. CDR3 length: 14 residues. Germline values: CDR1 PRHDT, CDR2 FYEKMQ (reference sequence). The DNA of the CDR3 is TGTGCCAGCAGCTTAGGTTCGGCTGGAAACACCATATATTTT. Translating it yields CASSLGSAGNTIYF.

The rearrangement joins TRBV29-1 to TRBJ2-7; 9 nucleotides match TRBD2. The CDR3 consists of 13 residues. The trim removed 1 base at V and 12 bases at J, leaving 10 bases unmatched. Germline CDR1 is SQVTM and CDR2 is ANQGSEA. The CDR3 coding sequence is TGCAGCGTTGAAGTCGCAATTAGCGGGGGTAGGTACTTC. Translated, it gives CSVEVAISGGRYF.

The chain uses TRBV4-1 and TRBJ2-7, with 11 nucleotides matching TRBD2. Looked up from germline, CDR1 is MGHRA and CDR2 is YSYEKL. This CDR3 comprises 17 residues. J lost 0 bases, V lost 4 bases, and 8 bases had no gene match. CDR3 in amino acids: CASSPTSGELSSYEQYF. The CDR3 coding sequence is TGCGCCAGCAGCCCGACTAGCGGGGAACTAAGCTCCTACGAGCAGTACTTC.

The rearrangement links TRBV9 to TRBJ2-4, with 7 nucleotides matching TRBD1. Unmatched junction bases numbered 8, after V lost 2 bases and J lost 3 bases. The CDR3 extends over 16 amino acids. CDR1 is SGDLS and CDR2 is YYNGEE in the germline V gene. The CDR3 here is CASSVTGAEGKNIQYF. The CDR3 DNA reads TGTGCCAGCAGCGTCACAGGGGCGGAAGGCAAAAACATTCAGTACTTC. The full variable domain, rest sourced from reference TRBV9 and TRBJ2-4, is DSGVTQTPKHLITATGQRVTLRCSPRSGDLSVYWYQQSLDQGLQFLIQYYNGEERAKGNILERFSAQQFPDLHSELNLSSLELGDSALYFCASSVTGAEGKNIQYFGAGTRLSVL.